This T cell receptor (beta chain) was sequenced for a study of T-cell memory formation after mild COVID-19. Study findings and constraints: Among contracting clones, CD4+ were mainly CM/EM and CD8+ enriched in EMRA. Pre-infection memory contained some responding clones, which suggested that cross-reactive memory had joined.

This clonotype has more than one count but fewer than ten. Its antigen is not known. Germline CDR1 and CDR2: SNHLY and FYNNEI. The CDR3 is 15 amino acids. The V end lost 8 bases, the J end lost 4 bases, and 20 bases lay between the germline ends. cDNA libraries for TCR alpha and TCR beta, carrying sample barcodes and UMIs, came from 5'RACE with constant-segment primers. TCRdb processed the 5' RACE reads anew with MiXCR; each CDR3 protein has one entry. The table lists around 200,000 distinct CDR3 sequences, roughly 18% of them singletons. V and J are TRBV2 and TRBJ1-1; weak D call: TRBD1 (6 bases). Sequencing used PBMCs or a T cell subset sorted from them (not recorded which). This TCR was recovered from a young man who had mild COVID-19 (a few samples of this study predate the infection). Cell type and time point are not known. CDR3 in DNA: TGTGCCAGCGGGGCCGGGGGCCGGAGGGGCACTGAAGCTTTCTTT. Protein product: CASGAGGRRGTEAFF. Complete variable domain (other parts from reference TRBV2 and TRBJ1-1): EPEVTQTPSHQVTQMGQEVILRCVPISNHLYFYWYRQILGQKVEFLVSFYNNEISEKSEIFDDQFSVERPDGSNFTLKIRSTKLEDSAMYFCASGAGGRRGTEAFFGQGTRLTVV.